The 32 T cell receptor beta chains below all came from one sample that was sequenced in a study of T cell responses to AZD1222 COVID-19 vaccine (dated by TCRdb to about 2021). The time point tag for this specimen amounts to: baseline before first vaccination. Library method: the immunoSEQ multiplex PCR assay. TCRdb obtained this table from immuneACCESS and retained in-frame rearrangements with V and J assigned. These tables miss some clones; where compared with another copy, unresolved V genes account for less than half of the shortfall, and the remainder is unexplained. This sample is represented by some 150,000 clones; approximately 92% of them were singletons. The ten biggest clones cover about 5% of the sample. Here the sequenced sample was peripheral blood, taken on day 0 of AZD1222 vaccination. The receptors stem from an adult in good health.

The chain recombines TRBV19 with TRBJ1-5; perhaps TRBD1 as D (5 bases). Trimming took off 7 bases at V and 4 bases at J, with 14 bases between the two ends. The CDR3 runs to 14 residues. Germline V gene sequence: CDR1 LNHDA, CDR2 SQIVND (reference sequence). CDR3 residues: CASNPTALNQPQHF. DNA of the CDR3: TGTGCCAGTAACCCGACAGCTTTAAATCAGCCCCAGCATTTT.

This clone was recorded a few times. The V gene is TRBV27, the J gene TRBJ1-6; D not certain. CDR3 length equals 12 residues. Trimming removed 0 bases from V and 7 bases from J, with 1 base in between. The V gene's germline CDR1 is MNHEY and CDR2 SMNVEV (reference sequence). The CDR3 region is CASSLSNSPLHF. CDR3 in DNA: TGTGCCAGCAGTTTATCAAATTCACCCCTCCACTTT.

V is TRBV7-8 and J is TRBJ2-1; D possibly uses TRBD1 or TRBD2 (5 bases each). The CDR3 covers 13 residues. Germline lookup yields CDR1 SGHVS and CDR2 FQNEAQ. Trimming shortened V by 7 bases and J by 14 bases, and 21 bases separated the two germline ends. The CDR3 DNA reads TGTGCCAGCAAAGCTAGAGAGGGGAGTGATGAGTTCTTC. Translating it yields CASKAREGSDEFF.

The CDR3: CASSSYRGSVNTEAFF. As DNA, the CDR3 is TGTGCCAGCAGTTCCTACAGGGGGTCGGTGAACACTGAAGCTTTCTTT. The chain combines TRBV27 with TRBJ1-1; TRBD1 matches 8 bases. J lost 0 bases, V lost 4 bases, and 7 bases had no gene match. In germline, CDR1 is MNHEY, CDR2 SMNVEV (reference sequence). This CDR3 is 16 amino acids long.

DNA of the CDR3: TGTGCCAGCAGTTACGGCAGGGGGGGCGGGCAGTATTTT. Its protein is CASSYGRGGGQYF. V is TRBV6-5 and J is TRBJ2-3; possibly TRBD1 or TRBD2 for D (7 bases each). With 2 bases removed from V and 11 bases from J, the gap between germline ends came to 14 bases. CDR3 length equals 13 residues. In germline, CDR1 is MNHEY, CDR2 SVGAGI.

CDR3 in DNA: TGTGCCAGCAGCAGATCGACTAGCGGGGAATACAATGAGCAGTTCTTC. Translation: CASSRSTSGEYNEQFF. The J gene is TRBJ2-1, the V gene TRBV7-8; 11 positions agree with TRBD2. Unmatched junction bases numbered 7, after V lost 5 bases and J lost 4 bases. This CDR3 is 16 amino acids long. Germline-derived CDR1 and CDR2 are SGHVS and FQNEAQ.

The CDR3: CASSQISSRGGYTF. CDR3 coding DNA: TGTGCCAGCAGCCAAATATCGTCGAGGGGTGGCTACACCTTC. The J gene is TRBJ1-2, the V gene TRBV14, with a weak D call TRBD1 (5 bases). This CDR3 has 14 amino acids. From germline, CDR1 is SGHDN and CDR2 FVKESK. V gave up 2 bases and J gave up 7 bases, with 14 bases separating them.

CDR3 bases: TGTGCCAGCAGACTTGACAGGACGAATTCACCCCTCCACTTT. Encoded protein: CASRLDRTNSPLHF. The chain employs TRBV27 and TRBJ1-6, with TRBD1 as a possible D gene (6 bases). The CDR3 consists of 14 residues. The V gene's germline CDR1 is MNHEY and CDR2 SMNVEV (reference sequence). Trimming stripped 6 bases from V and 7 bases from J, with 13 bases between.

The J gene is TRBJ1-6, the V gene TRBV6-5; TRBD1 aligns across 8 bases. CDR1 and CDR2 (germline): MNHEY, SVGAGI. The V segment lost 7 bases and the J segment 7 bases; nucleotides outside the gene matches: 3. CDR3 length: 13 residues. The CDR3 reads CASKGQANSPLHF. CDR3 DNA: TGTGCCAGCAAGGGACAGGCAAATTCACCCCTCCACTTT.

This clone was picked up a small number of times. This chain joins TRBV11-2 and TRBJ1-6; D may be TRBD1 (5 bases). Deletions cut 1 base from V and 2 bases from J, with 12 bases between. This CDR3 contains 17 residues. The germline gives CDR1 SGHAT, CDR2 FQNNGV. The CDR3 DNA reads TGTGCCAGCAGCTTAGGGGGATGGGGGACCTATAATTCACCCCTCCACTTT. Encoded protein: CASSLGGWGTYNSPLHF.

This clone was recorded a few times. The V gene is TRBV24-1, the J gene TRBJ2-6; D is ambiguous. Germline CDR1 reads KGHDR; CDR2 reads SFDVKD. Trimming took 9 bases from V and 2 from J, leaving 10 bases between them. CDR3 size: 14 residues. CDR3 sequence reads: CATQSDAGANVLTF. The CDR3 DNA follows: TGTGCCACCCAATCAGATGCTGGGGCCAACGTCCTGACTTTC.

This clone was seen once. V and J are TRBV3-1 (or the pseudogene TRBV3-2) and TRBJ1-1; a weak D match, TRBD1 (6 bases). The CDR3 contains 16 residues. Germline V CDR1 and CDR2: LGHDT, YNNKEL (reference sequence). V lost 8 bases, J lost 1 base, and 20 bases lay in between. Here the CDR3 reads CASRFLSGAKNTEAFF. In nucleotides, the CDR3 is TGTGCCAGCCGTTTCTTATCAGGGGCTAAGAACACTGAAGCTTTCTTT.

V gene TRBV10-3 combines with J gene TRBJ1-4, with D perhaps TRBD1 (5 bases). Germline V lookup: CDR1 ENHRY, CDR2 SYGVKD. This CDR3 comprises 14 residues. V was clipped by 0 bases and J by 8 bases, with 10 bases between them. The CDR3 sequence is CAISESGAAEKLFF. Here the CDR3 DNA reads TGTGCCATCAGTGAGTCAGGGGCGGCGGAAAAACTGTTTTTT.

The rearrangement links TRBV10-3 to TRBJ1-1; 8 nucleotides agree with TRBD1. This CDR3 spans 13 amino acids. Germline CDR1 and CDR2: ENHRY and SYGVKD. V was clipped by 2 bases and J by 4 bases; unmatched bases: 0. The CDR3 protein is CAISETGGTEAFF. CDR3 DNA: TGTGCCATCAGTGAGACAGGGGGCACTGAAGCTTTCTTT.

This chain connects TRBV6-4 to TRBJ2-3; possible D gene TRBD1, 6 bases. The germline gives CDR1 MRHNA, CDR2 SNTAGT. V lost 0 bases to trimming and J lost 9 bases, with 10 bases between them. This CDR3 region has 13 residues. CDR3 sequence: CASSDSMGATQYF. CDR3 bases: TGTGCCAGCAGTGACTCGATGGGGGCAACGCAGTATTTT.

The rearrangement uses TRBV6-1 and TRBJ2-7; D remains ambiguous. CDR3 size: 13 residues. V lost 3 bases and J lost 2, with 8 bases in between. The germline CDR1 and CDR2 sequences are MNHNS and SASEGT. CDR3 residues: CASSDLDTYEQYF. As DNA, the CDR3 is TGTGCCAGCAGTGATCTGGATACCTACGAGCAGTACTTC.

The chain employs TRBV7-9 and TRBJ1-1; D unclear. This CDR3 contains 14 residues. Germline V gives CDR1 SEHNR, CDR2 FQNEAQ (reference sequence). V was pared by 1 base and J by 1 base, with 7 bases between. CDR3 DNA sequence: TGTGCCAGCAGCTTAGACCTGAAGAACACTGAAGCTTTCTTT. It translates to CASSLDLKNTEAFF.

The CDR3 loop is CASSPGSTNYGYTF. The CDR3, as DNA: TGTGCCAGCAGCCCCGGGAGTACTAACTATGGCTACACCTTC. This chain connects TRBV7-9 to TRBJ1-2; D is unresolved. CDR1 and CDR2 from the germline V gene are SEHNR and FQNEAQ (reference sequence). V shed 5 bases and J shed 0 bases, with 10 bases lying between them. CDR3 size: 14 residues.

V and J are TRBV6-6 and TRBJ1-1; maybe TRBD1 (5 bases). The CDR3 totals 13 residues. Germline CDR1 reads MNHNY; CDR2 reads SVGAGI (reference sequence). V was cut by 5 bases and J by 0 bases, with 7 bases left in between. The chain's CDR3 is CASSQQVNTEAFF. In DNA, the CDR3 is TGTGCCAGCAGTCAACAGGTGAACACTGAAGCTTTCTTT.

The V call is TRBV12-3 or TRBV12-4, the J call TRBJ2-1; no definite D call. Trimming removed 3 bases at V and 8 bases at J, with 5 bases between. The CDR3 contains 11 residues. The CDR3 is CASSFFDEQFF. The DNA of the CDR3 is TGTGCCAGCAGTTTTTTCGATGAGCAGTTCTTC.

The chain is built from TRBV6-6 and TRBJ2-3; 8 bases are shared with TRBD2. The trim removed 7 bases at V and 1 base at J, leaving 4 bases unmatched. Germline V lookup: CDR1 MNHNY, CDR2 SVGAGI (reference sequence). The CDR3 runs to 14 residues. CDR3 sequence reads: CASIISGGTDTQYF. The CDR3 nucleotides are TGTGCCAGCATCATTAGCGGGGGCACAGATACGCAGTATTTT.

The chain combines TRBV1 with TRBJ2-7; the table assigns TRBD2, which was not confirmed against the DNA. TRBV1 has pseudogene status. CDR3 length equals 19 residues. The CDR3 nucleotides read TGCACCAGCAGCCAAGATCTGGAGGGACTAGCGGGAGTTCATCACGAGCAGTACTTC. It specifies CTSSQDLEGLAGVHHEQYF.

V is TRBV15 and J is TRBJ1-2; no firm D call. Trimming left V 0 bases short and J 2 bases short, with 4 bases between. CDR1 and CDR2 (germline): LNHNV, YYDKDF (reference sequence). The CDR3 has 13 amino acids. This CDR3 reads CATSREQNYGYTF. The CDR3, as DNA: TGTGCCACCAGCAGAGAGCAGAACTATGGCTACACCTTC.

The chain uses TRBV3-1 (or the pseudogene TRBV3-2) and TRBJ2-7; D might be TRBD2 (7 bases). The germline V gene encodes CDR1 LGHDT and CDR2 YNNKEL (reference sequence). The length of the CDR3 is 19 residues. The ends were cut back, 0 bases at V and 2 bases at J, with 23 bases in the middle. Here the CDR3 reads CASSQDGGAGVKFTYEQYF. The CDR3 DNA is TGTGCCAGCAGCCAAGATGGGGGGGCCGGAGTTAAGTTTACCTACGAGCAGTACTTC.

This clone was counted a single time. The chain couples TRBV3-1 (or the pseudogene TRBV3-2) to TRBJ1-2, with D perhaps TRBD1 (6 bases). CDR1 and CDR2 (germline): LGHDT, YNNKEL (reference sequence). The CDR3 contains 14 residues. V was clipped by 0 bases and J by 6 bases, with 11 bases between them. The CDR3 bases are TGTGCCAGCAGCCAAGAAACAGGGAGGAATGGCTACACCTTC. Translating gives CASSQETGRNGYTF.

This chain connects TRBV7-2 to TRBJ1-2; maybe TRBD1 (6 bases). The length of the CDR3 is 15 residues. Between the trimmed V and J ends, which lost 2 bases and 4 bases, there was a span of 14 bases. CDR1 and CDR2 (germline): SGHTA, FQGNSA. The CDR3 region has the DNA TGTGCCAGCAGCTTAAAGGGGGTAGAATCCTATGGCTACACCTTC. Amino acids: CASSLKGVESYGYTF.

The chain combines TRBV29-1 with TRBJ2-1; D is ambiguous. V lost 4 bases to trimming and J lost 8 bases, with 9 bases between them. This CDR3 region has 11 residues. The germline V gene encodes CDR1 SQVTM and CDR2 ANQGSEA. DNA for the CDR3: TGCAGCGTTGCAAGGGCCTATGAGCAGTTCTTC. The encoded protein is CSVARAYEQFF.

The CDR3 nucleotides are TGTGCCAGCAGCTCTAGAAGCCCTTGGGAGCAGTTCTTC. Protein sequence: CASSSRSPWEQFF. The chain links TRBV6-5 to TRBJ2-1; the D is unclear. Deletions cut 6 bases from V and 10 bases from J, with 16 bases between. Germline assignment: CDR1 MNHEY and CDR2 SVGAGI. The CDR3 length is 13 residues.

In DNA form, the CDR3 reads TGCAGCGTTGATGTAGATACGCAGTATTTT. Protein sequence: CSVDVDTQYF. The gene calls are TRBV29-1 and TRBJ2-3; D gene ambiguous. V lost 3 bases and J lost 5, with 3 bases in between. Looked up from germline, CDR1 is SQVTM and CDR2 is ANQGSEA. The CDR3 spans 10 residues.

The chain links TRBV29-1 to TRBJ2-1; TRBD1 matches 8 bases. V lost 6 bases and J lost 12; bases outside the gene matches: 10. The CDR3 is 12 amino acids. Germline CDR1 reads SQVTM; CDR2 reads ANQGSEA. In DNA, the CDR3 is TGCAGCGTAAACCAGGACAGGGTTGGGCAGTTCTTC. It encodes CSVNQDRVGQFF.

The gene calls are TRBV19 and TRBJ2-5; 11 bases are shared with TRBD2. Germline CDR1 is LNHDA and CDR2 is SQIVND (reference sequence). J was trimmed by 1 base and V by 3 bases; bases with no gene match: 4. CDR3 size: 16 residues. For the CDR3, the DNA is TGTGCCAGTAGTATCGATAGCGGGGGGGCCCAAGAGACCCAGTACTTC. It yields the protein CASSIDSGGAQETQYF. The whole variable domain, filled in from reference TRBV19 and TRBJ2-5, reads DGGITQSPKYLFRKEGQNVTLSCEQNLNHDAMYWYRQDPGQGLRLIYYSQIVNDFQKGDIAEGYSVSREKKESFPLTVTSAQKNPTAFYLCASSIDSGGAQETQYFGPGTRLLVL.

V is TRBV7-2 and J is TRBJ2-3; maybe TRBD2 (5 bases). Germline V lookup: CDR1 SGHTA, CDR2 FQGNSA. Trimming removed 0 bases from V and 0 bases from J, with 10 bases in between. The CDR3 has 16 amino acids. As DNA, the CDR3 is TGTGCCAGCAGCTTAGCCAGGACGGGAAGCACAGATACGCAGTATTTT. Its translation: CASSLARTGSTDTQYF.